These 21 T cell receptor beta chains share one sample of origin, sequenced in a study of Graves' ophthalmopathy and Graves' hyperthyroidism. Amplified material comprised TCR beta CDR3 regions derived from RNA transcripts. In the first round, RT-PCR was carried out with HTBI primers, and a multiplex PCR formed the second round. TCRdb reprocessed the multiplex PCR reads with MiXCR, giving one entry per CDR3 protein. The sample lists 350,000 to 450,000 distinct CDR3 sequences, around 18% occurring once. The specimen was peripheral blood. The receptors derive from a woman aged 18 to 35 with Graves' ophthalmopathy.

The chain recombines TRBV28 with TRBJ1-5, with unresolved D. Per the germline V gene, CDR1 is MDHEN and CDR2 is SYDVKM. Trimming shortened V by 3 bases and J by 3 bases, and 15 bases separated the two germline ends. This CDR3 region has 16 residues. The CDR3 sequence is CASSFSAAPNNQPQHF. The CDR3, as DNA: TGTGCCAGCAGTTTTTCGGCTGCACCCAACAATCAGCCCCAGCATTTT.

This clonotype was picked up many times. The gene calls are TRBV7-2 and TRBJ1-2; the D gene is possibly TRBD1 (5 bases). The CDR3 extends over 15 amino acids. CDR1 is SGHTA, CDR2 FQGNSA, per germline. Trimming pared 5 bases from V and 6 bases from J, leaving 19 bases between. The DNA of the CDR3 is TGTGCCAGCAGCCCTCAGATTAGAGAGGGGAATGGCTACACCTTC. Amino acids: CASSPQIREGNGYTF. Full variable domain (outside the CDR3, taken from reference TRBV7-2 and TRBJ1-2): GAGVSQSPSNKVTEKGKDVELRCDPISGHTALYWYRQSLGQGLEFLIYFQGNSAPDKSGLPSDRFSAERTGGSVSTLTIQRTQQEDSAVYLCASSPQIREGNGYTFGSGTRLTVV.

This clonotype was detected ten times or more. V is TRBV28 and J is TRBJ1-1, with 7 bases matching TRBD1. The trim removed 1 base at V and 1 base at J, leaving 9 bases unmatched. CDR1 and CDR2 (germline): MDHEN, SYDVKM. The CDR3 length is 17 residues. The CDR3 coding sequence is TGTGCCAGCAGTTTATACACCCCGGCAGGGGGGAACACTGAAGCTTTCTTT. Translating it yields CASSLYTPAGGNTEAFF.

The table lists this clonotype with many counts. The V and J genes are TRBV12-3 or TRBV12-4 and TRBJ1-6; the D is unclear. The CDR3 runs 17 residues. Trimming removed 6 bases at V and 5 bases at J, with 20 bases between. This CDR3 reads CASSRTWGGPNNSPLHF. CDR3 sequence (DNA): TGTGCCAGCAGCCGAACCTGGGGAGGCCCGAATAATTCACCCCTCCACTTT.

This clonotype has more than one count but fewer than ten. The rearrangement joins TRBV4-3 to TRBJ1-5; D gene ambiguous. Germline V gene data show CDR1 as LGHNA and CDR2 as YSLEER. The V and J ends lost 4 bases and 5 bases respectively, with 24 bases between them. This CDR3 is built from 18 residues. CDR3 DNA: TGCGCCAGCAGCCGCAATGATGTGGCAGACGCCGTACATCAGCCCCAGCATTTT. It specifies CASSRNDVADAVHQPQHF.

This clonotype has ten or more counts. The gene calls are TRBV6-5 and TRBJ2-7, with D unclear. Trimming stripped 2 bases from V and 0 bases from J, with 11 bases between. Germline loops: CDR1 MNHEY, CDR2 SVGAGI. CDR3 size: 15 residues. CDR3 loop: CASSYDPGGSYEQYF. In DNA form, the CDR3 reads TGTGCCAGCAGTTACGATCCCGGTGGCTCCTACGAGCAGTACTTC.

This chain uses TRBV29-1 with TRBJ2-2; TRBD2 matches at 9 bases. Looked up from germline, CDR1 is SQVTM and CDR2 is ANQGSEA. J gave up 4 bases and V 4 bases, and 10 bases lay outside the gene matches. The CDR3 contains 16 residues. The CDR3 reads CSVAGSGSSGTGELFF. As DNA, the CDR3 is TGCAGCGTTGCAGGTAGCGGGAGTTCGGGCACCGGGGAGCTGTTTTTT.

This clonotype was found a few times. The CDR3 sequence: CASSLEVRDEQYF. The CDR3 DNA sequence: TGTGCCAGCAGCTTAGAGGTTAGAGACGAGCAGTACTTC. V gene TRBV11-2 combines with J gene TRBJ2-7; D not resolved. The CDR3 extends over 13 amino acids. V shed 0 bases and J shed 5 bases, with 8 bases lying between them. Germline V CDR1 and CDR2: SGHAT, FQNNGV.

This clonotype came up many times. The chain employs TRBV4-3 and TRBJ1-2, with D tentatively TRBD1 (6 bases). Germline V CDR1 and CDR2: LGHNA, YSLEER. The CDR3 is made up of 14 amino acids. V lost 0 bases, J lost 8 bases, and 13 bases lay in between. CDR3 sequence (DNA): TGCGCCAGCAGCCAAGAACGGGGGCGCAAAGGCTACACCTTC. Residues: CASSQERGRKGYTF.

Ten or more counts support this clonotype. The chain couples TRBV20-1 to TRBJ2-2, with D perhaps TRBD2 (5 bases). CDR1 and CDR2 from the germline V gene are DFQATT and SNEGSKA (reference sequence). This CDR3 is built from 15 residues. V lost 6 bases and J lost 5, with 19 bases in between. The CDR3 nucleotides read TGCAGTGCCTCAAGGCGGGCTAGAGGTACCGGGGAGCTGTTTTTT. As protein: CSASRRARGTGELFF.

The chain joins TRBV2 to TRBJ2-5, with D perhaps matching TRBD2 (6 bases). This CDR3 region has 13 residues. Germline V gives CDR1 SNHLY, CDR2 FYNNEI. V was trimmed by 4 bases and J by 5 bases, leaving 11 bases between them. CDR3 sequence reads: CASSGDSMETQYF. Written as DNA, the CDR3 is TGTGCCAGCAGTGGGGACTCTATGGAGACCCAGTACTTC.

At least ten counts were recorded for this clonotype. This chain joins TRBV11-2 and TRBJ1-3; tentatively, D is TRBD1 (5 bases). CDR3 length equals 15 residues. V gave up 3 bases and J gave up 0 bases, with 9 bases separating them. Looked up from germline, CDR1 is SGHAT and CDR2 is FQNNGV. CDR3 DNA: TGTGCCAGCAGCTTGGACGGGGCCTCTGGAAACACCATATATTTT. Translation gives CASSLDGASGNTIYF.

This clonotype was seen a few times. The J gene is TRBJ2-1, the V gene TRBV11-2; 14 bases are a match to TRBD2. Germline lookup yields CDR1 SGHAT and CDR2 FQNNGV. The junction had 6 bases not matched to a gene; V was cut back by 8 bases and J by 6 bases. CDR3 length: 15 residues. CDR3: CASQRLAGGPNEQFF. CDR3 DNA: TGTGCCAGCCAACGACTAGCGGGAGGGCCCAATGAGCAGTTCTTC.

This clonotype was seen at least ten times. This rearrangement joins TRBV15 to TRBJ2-2; TRBD1 agrees at 7 bases. Germline V gene data show CDR1 as LNHNV and CDR2 as YYDKDF (reference sequence). The V segment lost 3 bases and the J segment 7 bases; nucleotides outside the gene matches: 5. There are 14 residues in the CDR3. The CDR3 DNA is TGTGCCACCAGCAGCGCACAGGGGTACGGGGAGCTGTTTTTT. Its translation: CATSSAQGYGELFF.

This clonotype was observed at least ten times. J is TRBJ1-1 and V is TRBV6-2 or TRBV6-3, with a tentative D call TRBD1 (6 bases). V lost 6 bases, J lost 2 bases, and 10 bases lay in between. This CDR3 has 13 amino acids. Germline CDR1 reads MNHEY; CDR2 reads SVGEGT. CDR3 DNA: TGTGCCAGCAGATTGACAGGAAACACTGAAGCTTTCTTT. Protein: CASRLTGNTEAFF.

This clonotype has a count of ten or more. This chain uses TRBV28 with TRBJ1-2; tentatively, D is TRBD1 (5 bases). V lost 2 bases to trimming and J lost 2 bases, with 9 bases between them. CDR3 size: 14 residues. The germline V gene encodes CDR1 MDHEN and CDR2 SYDVKM. In DNA, the CDR3 is TGTGCCAGCAGTTTACGGGGCTTAAACTATGGCTACACCTTC. It specifies CASSLRGLNYGYTF.

This clonotype occurred many times. This chain joins TRBV20-1 and TRBJ1-1; 9 positions match TRBD1. In germline, CDR1 is DFQATT, CDR2 SNEGSKA (reference sequence). V lost 6 bases, J lost 5 bases, and 7 bases stayed unmatched. This CDR3 spans 13 amino acids. The CDR3 protein is CSAQDRGVTEAFF. Written as DNA, the CDR3 is TGCAGTGCCCAGGACAGGGGAGTTACTGAAGCTTTCTTT.

This clonotype was picked up many times. The gene calls are TRBV20-1 and TRBJ2-7; no reliable D call. This CDR3 comprises 14 residues. V gave up 1 base and J gave up 5 bases, with 15 bases separating them. Germline CDR1 reads DFQATT; CDR2 reads SNEGSKA (reference sequence). Written as DNA, the CDR3 is TGCAGTGCTAGAGGGAAGCCGCGGCCTAACGAGCAGTACTTC. Translation gives CSARGKPRPNEQYF.

This chain joins TRBV12-5 and TRBJ2-5, with D possibly being TRBD1 or TRBD2 (6 bases each). The length of the CDR3 is 14 residues. The germline V gene has CDR1 LGHNT and CDR2 FRNRAP. The V gene lost 2 bases and the J gene lost 6 bases, with 13 bases spanning the gap. DNA for the CDR3: TGTGCTAGTGGTTTGTGGCTTGGGGGGCAGACCCAGTACTTC. Translated, it gives CASGLWLGGQTQYF.

This clonotype was observed many times. The V gene is TRBV19, the J gene TRBJ2-2; D is unclear. Germline CDR1 LNHDA, CDR2 SQIVND (reference sequence). Between the trimmed V and J ends, which lost 6 bases and 5 bases, there was a span of 22 bases. The CDR3 has 17 amino acids. The CDR3 here is CASSPKARQESTGELFF. In DNA, the CDR3 is TGTGCCAGTAGCCCAAAAGCGCGCCAGGAGAGTACCGGGGAGCTGTTTTTT. The whole variable domain, remainder taken from reference TRBV19 and TRBJ2-2, is DGGITQSPKYLFRKEGQNVTLSCEQNLNHDAMYWYRQDPGQGLRLIYYSQIVNDFQKGDIAEGYSVSREKKESFPLTVTSAQKNPTAFYLCASSPKARQESTGELFFGEGSRLTVL.

The chain combines TRBV7-9 with TRBJ2-5; D is undetermined. V was clipped by 11 bases and J by 5 bases, with 18 bases between them. Germline V gene lookup returns CDR1 SEHNR and CDR2 FQNEAQ (reference sequence). This CDR3 is 13 amino acids long. The CDR3 reads CAGVGIRRETQYF. CDR3 coding DNA: TGTGCCGGAGTGGGGATCCGAAGGGAGACCCAGTACTTC.